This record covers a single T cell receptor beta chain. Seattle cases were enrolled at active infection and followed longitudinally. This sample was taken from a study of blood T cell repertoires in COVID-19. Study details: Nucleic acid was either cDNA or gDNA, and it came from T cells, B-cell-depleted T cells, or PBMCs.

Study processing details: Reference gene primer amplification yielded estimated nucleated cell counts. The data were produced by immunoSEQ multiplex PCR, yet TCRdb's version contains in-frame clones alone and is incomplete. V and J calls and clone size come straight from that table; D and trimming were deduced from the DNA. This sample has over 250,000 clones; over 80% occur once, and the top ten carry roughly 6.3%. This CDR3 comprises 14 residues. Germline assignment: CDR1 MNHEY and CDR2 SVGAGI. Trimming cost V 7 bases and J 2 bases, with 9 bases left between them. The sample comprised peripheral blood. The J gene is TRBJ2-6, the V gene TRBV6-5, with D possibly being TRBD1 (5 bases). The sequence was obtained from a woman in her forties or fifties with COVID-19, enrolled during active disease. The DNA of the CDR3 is TGTGCCAGCAAAACAGGCCCTGGGGCCAACGTCCTGACTTTC. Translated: CASKTGPGANVLTF.